Below are 25 T cell receptor beta chains sequenced from a single sample in a study of tumor-infiltrating lymphocytes in primary liver carcinoma. With a constant-region primer, TCR beta cDNA was made from 450 to 500 ng of total RNA. Slightly modified ARM-PCR, run as three nested multiplex PCR rounds, produced the TCR beta libraries. TRBV1-TRBV30 forward and Cbeta reverse primers drove the first two approximately 10-cycle rounds. Each CDR3 protein gets one entry after TCRdb re-called the multiplex PCR reads with MiXCR. The sample consists of some 110,000 distinct CDR3 sequences, roughly four fifths of them appearing once. Unsorted bulk tissue of about 20-32 mg yielded co-extracted RNA and DNA. The sequenced sample consisted of liver tumor tissue from sampling region 3. Subset specified: tumor region T3, left-lateral pole. These receptors all stem from a man in his forties or fifties with primary liver carcinoma and hepatitis B virus infection.

The chain has TRBV6-5 and TRBJ1-5, with D maybe TRBD1 (6 bases). V was cut by 4 bases and J by 7 bases, with 17 bases left in between. Germline lookup yields CDR1 MNHEY and CDR2 SVGAGI. The CDR3 is made up of 15 amino acids. The CDR3 DNA follows: TGTGCCAGCAGTTCGGCACAAGAAGGGGGACAGCCCCAGCATTTT. Translation: CASSSAQEGGQPQHF.

To note about this clonotype: Since no conserved phenylalanine or tryptophan closes the CDR3, a read error is the likely cause. The gene calls are TRBV11-2 and TRBJ2-1; no clear D. Deletions cut 3 bases from V and 8 bases from J, with 14 bases between. Germline loops: CDR1 SGHAT, CDR2 FQNNGV. The CDR3 has 14 residues. The CDR3 DNA is TGTGCCAGCAGCTTGTCACTCCCTAGTCATGAGCAGTTCTCC. Amino acids: CASSLSLPSHEQFS.

V is TRBV10-3 and J is TRBJ2-2; D is unresolved. CDR1 ENHRY and CDR2 SYGVKD come from the germline V gene. The CDR3 sequence is 13 residues long. V gave up 3 bases and J gave up 3 bases, with 5 bases separating them. The CDR3 DNA follows: TGTGCCATCAGTGATATGGACACCGGGGAGCTGTTTTTT. It codes for CAISDMDTGELFF.

This clonotype was detected many times. This chain uses TRBV2 with TRBJ1-5, with no clear D. The CDR3 consists of 13 residues. CDR1 and CDR2 (germline): SNHLY, FYNNEI. With 6 bases removed from V and 2 bases from J, the gap between germline ends came to 8 bases. As DNA, the CDR3 is TGTGCCAGCAGATCGACGGGCAATCAGCCCCAGCATTTT. Translation gives CASRSTGNQPQHF.

To note about this clonotype: The junction differs from germline at one of its ends, possibly a read error. The J gene is TRBJ1-2, the V gene TRBV28; D might be TRBD1 (5 bases). The CDR3 is made up of 15 amino acids. CDR1 is MDHEN and CDR2 is SYDVKM in the germline V gene. CDR3 in amino acids: CATPPESWGNYGYTF. The CDR3 DNA follows: TGTGCAACGCCGCCGGAGTCATGGGGCAACTACGGCTACACCTTC.

Comments on this clonotype: One end of the junction is discordant with germline, which a read error may explain. The CDR3 DNA follows: TGTGCCAGCAGAATGATTGTAACTAATGGAAAACTCTTTTTT. It is translated as CASRMIVTNGKLFF. The J gene is TRBJ1-4, the V gene TRBV6-5, with D unclear. Germline-derived CDR1 and CDR2 are MNHEY and SVGAGI. The CDR3 covers 14 residues.

This clonotype was detected only once. One end of the junction is discordant with germline, which a read error may explain. This chain connects TRBV29-1 to TRBJ2-3; D is perhaps TRBD2 (6 bases). CDR1 is SQVTM and CDR2 is ANQGSEA in the germline V gene. This CDR3 is 14 amino acids long. The CDR3 DNA reads TGCAGCGCCGGGGCGGGAACCGGCACAGATATGCAGTATTTC. As protein: CSAGAGTGTDMQYF.

Notes on this clonotype: The junction departs from germline at one end; a sequencing error may be responsible. The chain is built from TRBV29-1 and TRBJ1-1, with D unresolved. The CDR3 spans 15 residues. Germline CDR1 reads SQVTM; CDR2 reads ANQGSEA. The CDR3 DNA reads TGCAGCGTGGACCCGGGATGGGGAATGAACACTGCAGCTTTCTTT. It encodes CSVDPGWGMNTAAFF.

This clonotype was seen ten or more times. The V call is TRBV28, the J call TRBJ1-2; 12 nucleotides agree with TRBD1. V dropped 6 bases and J dropped 8; count of bases not matched to a gene: 4. The CDR3 runs to 13 residues. CDR1 and CDR2 from the germline V gene are MDHEN and SYDVKM. The CDR3 reads CASRLGTGGGYTF. CDR3 coding DNA: TGTGCCAGCAGGCTCGGGACAGGGGGCGGCTACACCTTC.

A remark on this clonotype: Possible read error: a much larger clone is one base away. The chain employs TRBV28 and TRBJ1-2; D not certain. The V gene's germline CDR1 is MDHEN and CDR2 SYDVKM. The CDR3 spans 13 residues. The CDR3 region has the DNA TGTGCCAACAGTTTTCGGGCTTTCTATGGCTACACCTTC. Protein product: CANSFRAFYGYTF.

For this clonotype: One base away lies a much larger clone, so this may be a sequencing read error. The chain has TRBV5-1 and TRBJ1-1, with D uncertain. This CDR3 region has 13 residues. The V gene's germline CDR1 is SGHRS and CDR2 YFSETQ. For the CDR3, the DNA is TGCGTCAGCGCCCAGAGCTCGAACACTGAAGCTTTCTTT. Protein product: CVSAQSSNTEAFF.

Notes on this clonotype: A junction boundary mismatches the germline segment, possibly from a read error. The rearrangement links TRBV11-1 to TRBJ2-1, with 10 bases identical to TRBD2. This CDR3 has 15 residues. CDR1 is SGHAT and CDR2 is FQDESV in the germline V gene (reference sequence). CDR3 region: CASSRTSGSYNEQIF. The CDR3 DNA reads as TGTGCCAGTAGCCGGACTAGCGGTTCCTACAATGAGCAGATCTTC.

About this clonotype itself: In this CDR3 the conserved last residue, phenylalanine or tryptophan, is missing, so a read error is likely. Because the CDR3's place on the DNA is in doubt, the DNA is left out and the CDR3 is given as listed by TCRdb. V is TRBV4-1 and J is TRBJ1-1. The CDR3 contains 14 residues when both ends are counted. Germline V gene data show CDR1 as MGHRA and CDR2 as YSYEKL. This CDR3 is CASSQDPRAGEAFS.

The table lists this clonotype with a count of one. The conserved final phenylalanine or tryptophan is absent from the CDR3, which likely points to a read error. The chain recombines TRBV4-2 with TRBJ1-5, with D perhaps matching TRBD1 (5 bases). V was clipped by 4 bases and J by 5 bases, with 12 bases between them. CDR1 and CDR2 from the germline V gene are LGHNA and YNFKEQ. This CDR3 contains 14 residues. The CDR3, as DNA: TGTGCCAGCAGCCCTCCCGGGGGGGATCAGCCCCAGCATTAT. Protein sequence: CASSPPGGDQPQHY.

The V and J genes are TRBV29-1 and TRBJ2-3; unclear D gene. The CDR3 spans 12 residues. Germline-derived CDR1 and CDR2 are SQVTM and ANQGSEA. The V and J ends lost 8 bases and 4 bases respectively, with 13 bases between them. The DNA for the CDR3 is TGCAGCTCCGGCGCTACCTCAGATACGCAGTATTTT. It translates to CSSGATSDTQYF.

On this clonotype itself: A junction boundary mismatches the germline segment, possibly from a read error. The genes are TRBV5-4 and TRBJ2-5; 7 bases match TRBD2. There are 15 residues in the CDR3. The germline CDR1 and CDR2 sequences are SGHNT and YYREEE (reference sequence). CDR3 bases: TGTGCCATCAGCCTGGGGCGGGGGAACCAAGAGACCCAGTATTTC. Residues: CAISLGRGNQETQYF. The full variable domain, with the rest looked up from reference TRBV5-4 and TRBJ2-5, is ETGVTQSPTHLIKTRGQQVTLRCSSQSGHNTVSWYQQALGQGPQFIFQYYREEENGRGNFPPRFSGLQFPNYSSELNVNALELDDSALYLCAISLGRGNQETQYFGPGTRLLVL.

This clonotype has just one count. This rearrangement joins TRBV5-1 to TRBJ2-1; possibly TRBD2 for D (6 bases). The CDR3 consists of 16 residues. The V gene's germline CDR1 is SGHRS and CDR2 YFSETQ. V shed 0 bases and J shed 4 bases, with 14 bases lying between them. CDR3 loop: CASSLADGSRYNEQFF. The DNA of the CDR3 is TGCGCCAGCAGCTTGGCAGACGGGAGTAGATACAATGAGCAGTTCTTC.

This clonotype appeared once. The germline gene is not matched at one end of the junction; a read error may be the cause. The rearrangement joins TRBV5-4 to TRBJ2-3; D gene ambiguous. This CDR3 contains 15 residues. Germline-derived CDR1 and CDR2 are SGHNT and YYREEE (reference sequence). The chain's CDR3 is CASRVVGFRGDTQYF. CDR3 coding DNA: TGTGCCAGCAGGGTAGTGGGATTTCGCGGTGATACGCAGTATTTC.

The chain combines TRBV5-1 with TRBJ2-3; perhaps D is TRBD1 or TRBD2 (5 bases each). There are 13 residues in the CDR3. Germline-derived CDR1 and CDR2 are SGHRS and YFSETQ. The CDR3 DNA sequence: TGCGTCAGTGGGGACGGAACCATAAATACGCAGTATTTT. This encodes CVSGDGTINTQYF.

Of note for this clonotype: This sequence may be a read error, since a much larger clone differs from it by one base. This chain uses TRBV9 with TRBJ1-6; 9 nucleotides line up with TRBD1. Germline V lookup: CDR1 SGDLS, CDR2 YYNGEE. Trimming removed 3 bases from V and 9 bases from J; junction bases left unmatched: 4. This CDR3 is built from 14 residues. CDR3 coding DNA: TGTGCCAGCAGCGAGGGACAGGGAATTTCACCCCTCCACTTT. Translated: CASSEGQGISPLHF.

This clonotype showed up just a few times. A much bigger clone sits one base away, suggesting this may be a read error. The chain has TRBV5-1 and TRBJ1-1; TRBD1 might be the D (5 bases). The CDR3 runs 14 residues. The V gene's germline CDR1 is SGHRS and CDR2 YFSETQ. The V and J ends lost 1 base and 9 bases respectively, with 16 bases between them. CDR3 bases: TGCGCCAGCAGCTTGCTCAAGACAGCGACCCAAGCTTTCTTT. Encoded protein: CASSLLKTATQAFF.

About this clonotype: The conserved final phenylalanine or tryptophan is absent from the CDR3, which likely points to a read error. The DNA is omitted, as the CDR3 cannot be located on it reliably, and the CDR3 follows TCRdb's listing. The chain links TRBV11-1 to TRBJ2-3. Germline V lookup: CDR1 SGHAT, CDR2 FQDESV (reference sequence). The CDR3 numbers 14 amino acids, ends counted. CDR3 in amino acids: CASSFDGSTDTQYY.

A note on this clonotype: The junction departs from the called germline gene at one end, perhaps through a read error. The V gene is TRBV11-2, the J gene TRBJ2-5, with 8 bases identical to TRBD2. Germline CDR1 and CDR2: SGHAT and FQNNGV. The CDR3 totals 14 residues. CDR3 nucleotide sequence: TGCGCCAGCAGCTTCAGCGGGGGTCAAGAGACCCACTACTTC. Its protein product is CASSFSGGQETHYF.

To note about this clonotype: One end of the junction fails to match germline, which may point to a read error. The chain recombines TRBV29-1 with TRBJ2-3; tentative D call: TRBD2 (6 bases). In germline, CDR1 is SQVTM, CDR2 ANQGSEA. The CDR3 runs 15 residues. The CDR3 reads CSIEGGAGITDTHYF. The CDR3 nucleotides are TGTAGCATTGAGGGCGGGGCCGGCATCACAGATACGCACTATTTT.

This clonotype was recorded only once. The missing conserved phenylalanine or tryptophan at the end of this CDR3 makes a read error likely. It is unclear where the CDR3 begins or ends on the DNA, so no DNA is shown, and the CDR3 is as TCRdb lists it. The chain links TRBV6-6 to TRBJ1-2; TRBD1 reflects the table's D call only, with no check against the DNA. Germline assignment: CDR1 MNHNY and CDR2 SVGAGI (reference sequence). A total of 14 residues make up the CDR3, ends included. CDR3 sequence reads: CASRPTGGREGYIL.